Listed here are 25 T cell receptor beta chains from one sample, sequenced in a study of cytomegalovirus exposure and HLA in healthy donors. PCR used 60 Vbeta primers and 13 Jbeta primers. The data were produced by immunoSEQ multiplex PCR, yet TCRdb's version contains in-frame clones alone and is incomplete. The sample records about 93,000 clones, around three quarters being singletons. Material: PBMCs. Receptors originate from a man aged 25-45 years in good health and CMV-seronegative.

This clone was counted only a few times. This rearrangement joins TRBV19 to TRBJ1-1; no reliable D call. Germline CDR1 and CDR2: LNHDA and SQIVND (reference sequence). With 1 base removed from V and 6 bases from J, the gap between germline ends came to 6 bases. The CDR3 has 12 amino acids. In DNA form, the CDR3 reads TGTGCCAGTAGTATAGGCGGGGCTGAAGCTTTCTTT. This translates into CASSIGGAEAFF.

The chain is built from TRBV5-1 and TRBJ2-3, with 10 bases matching TRBD1. This CDR3 contains 15 residues. Germline CDR1 is SGHRS and CDR2 is YFSETQ. Trimming cost V 4 bases and J 5 bases; bases outside gene matches: 7. The CDR3 loop is CASSPGQGQLDTQYF. The CDR3 DNA reads as TGCGCCAGCAGCCCGGGACAGGGGCAATTAGATACGCAGTATTTT.

This chain joins TRBV25-1 and TRBJ2-3; 9 bases line up with TRBD1. V shed 1 base, J shed 6 bases, and the junction held 14 bases outside the gene matches. CDR1 and CDR2 (germline): MGHDK, SYGVNS. The CDR3 is made up of 18 amino acids. The CDR3 region is CASSELGGTGKPWDTQYF. DNA of the CDR3: TGTGCCAGCAGTGAATTAGGCGGGACAGGGAAACCCTGGGATACGCAGTATTTT.

The CDR3: CASSLGTGGPGELFF. The DNA for the CDR3 is TGTGCCAGCAGCCTCGGGACAGGGGGCCCCGGGGAGCTGTTTTTT. The genes are TRBV5-6 and TRBJ2-2, with 12 nucleotides matching TRBD1. V was pared by 4 bases and J by 6 bases, with 4 bases of the junction left unmatched. CDR1 and CDR2 from the germline V gene are SGHDT and YYEEEE. The CDR3 runs to 15 residues.

The table lists this clone with a few counts. The rearrangement links TRBV18 to TRBJ2-2; 7 nucleotides align to TRBD2. The germline V gene encodes CDR1 KGHSH and CDR2 LQKENI. V gave up 2 bases and J gave up 4 bases; unmatched junction bases: 4. The CDR3 loop spans 15 amino acids. CDR3 bases: TGTGCCAGCTCACCAGGGCGGGAGAGCACCGGGGAGCTGTTTTTT. Protein sequence: CASSPGRESTGELFF.

As for this clone: The junction differs from germline at one of its ends, possibly a read error. J is TRBJ1-2 and V is TRBV7-9; a weak D match, TRBD1 (5 bases). Germline V CDR1 and CDR2: SEHNR, FQNEAQ (reference sequence). CDR3 length equals 16 residues. CDR3 protein: CSSTRGVGSGDYGYTF. The CDR3 DNA follows: TGTTCCAGCACCCGAGGGGTGGGGAGCGGGGACTATGGCTACACCTTC.

To note about this clone: The junction shows a germline mismatch at one end, possibly a read error. J is TRBJ2-7 and V is TRBV7-9, with 9 positions matching TRBD2. Germline loops: CDR1 SEHNR, CDR2 FQNEAQ (reference sequence). The CDR3 totals 16 residues. CDR3 DNA sequence: TGTTCCAGCAGCTCCTCGACTAGCGGAACTTCCTACGAGCAGTACTTC. Translating gives CSSSSSTSGTSYEQYF.

The chain has TRBV4-3 and TRBJ2-1; D uncertain. Trimming left V 1 base short and J 6 bases short, with 13 bases between. Germline V gives CDR1 LGHNA, CDR2 YSLEER. The CDR3 is 15 residues long. The CDR3 region has the DNA TGCGCCAGCAGCCAAGGAGTCCCAAGTATCAATGAGCAGTTCTTC. As protein: CASSQGVPSINEQFF.

This chain links TRBV19 with TRBJ2-3, with D possibly TRBD1 on 6 matching bases. The germline V and J ends were trimmed by 6 bases and 0 bases, with 13 bases remaining between them. Germline V lookup: CDR1 LNHDA, CDR2 SQIVND (reference sequence). CDR3 length: 15 residues. CDR3 bases: TGTGCCAGTAGCTCCGGGACAACTAGCACAGATACGCAGTATTTT. The encoded protein is CASSSGTTSTDTQYF.

The chain couples TRBV7-2 to TRBJ1-1; possibly TRBD1 for D (5 bases). V lost 10 bases and J 0 bases, leaving 18 bases between the germline ends. Germline V gene lookup returns CDR1 SGHTA and CDR2 FQGNSA. The CDR3 has 15 amino acids. In DNA, the CDR3 is TGTGCCACCGAGACAGATCTCTCAATGAACACTGAAGCTTTCTTT. It codes for CATETDLSMNTEAFF.

The V gene is TRBV13, the J gene TRBJ1-1; tentatively, D is TRBD1 (6 bases). Trimming removed 1 base at V and 2 bases at J, with 8 bases between. CDR3 size: 14 residues. The V gene's germline CDR1 is PRHDT and CDR2 FYEKMQ (reference sequence). In DNA form, the CDR3 reads TGTGCCAGCAGCTTAGAACAGGGAAACACTGAAGCTTTCTTT. Protein product: CASSLEQGNTEAFF.

The V call is TRBV6-1, the J call TRBJ2-7; TRBD1 matches 8 bases. The CDR3 consists of 13 residues. V shed 6 bases and J 7 bases; nucleotides not matched to a gene: 8. The germline gives CDR1 MNHNS, CDR2 SASEGT. The CDR3 coding sequence is TGTGCCAGCAGGGGGGCAGGGGGCGAAGAGCAGTACTTC. Translating gives CASRGAGGEEQYF.

The V call is TRBV14, the J call TRBJ2-7; a weak D match, TRBD1 (6 bases). The CDR3 sequence is 18 residues long. Germline-derived CDR1 and CDR2 are SGHDN and FVKESK. The V end was cut by 4 bases, the J end by 1 base, with 23 bases between. CDR3 protein: CASSPSRLGQGISYEQYF. The CDR3 DNA sequence: TGTGCCAGCAGCCCTTCCCGGCTCGGGCAGGGGATTTCCTACGAGCAGTACTTC.

The CDR3 DNA follows: TGCAGCGTTGCGACTACAGGGAGAGGGGGAAACACCATATATTTT. It encodes CSVATTGRGGNTIYF. The chain links TRBV29-1 to TRBJ1-3; TRBD1 might be the D (6 bases). Germline V lookup: CDR1 SQVTM, CDR2 ANQGSEA. The CDR3 contains 15 residues. The V end lost 4 bases, the J end lost 4 bases, and 17 bases lay between the germline ends.

The rearrangement uses TRBV6-1 and TRBJ2-7, with D perhaps TRBD1 (5 bases). CDR1 is MNHNS, CDR2 SASEGT, per germline. This CDR3 is built from 13 residues. Trimming stripped 10 bases from V and 3 bases from J, with 16 bases between. The CDR3 nucleotides are TGTGCCATCCTGACCCGGACAAACTACGAGCAGTACTTC. This codes for CAILTRTNYEQYF.

This clone showed up just once. The J gene is TRBJ2-5, the V gene TRBV12-5; TRBD1 matches 8 bases. The trim removed 1 base at V and 5 bases at J, leaving 6 bases unmatched. CDR1 and CDR2 (germline): LGHNT, FRNRAP. There are 15 residues in the CDR3. CDR3 coding DNA: TGTGCTAGTGGTTTGGCTTGGACAGGGCGGGAGACCCAGTACTTC. Encoded protein: CASGLAWTGRETQYF.

The rearrangement links TRBV4-3 to TRBJ1-1; D is possibly TRBD1 (6 bases). Trimming took off 3 bases at V and 12 bases at J, with 23 bases between the two ends. Germline-derived CDR1 and CDR2 are LGHNA and YSLEER. There are 15 residues in the CDR3. The CDR3 DNA reads as TGCGCCAGCAGCCATCTAGAATCAGGGACAAGAGAAACTTTCTTT. As protein: CASSHLESGTRETFF.

The chain uses TRBV5-1 and TRBJ2-1; 16 nucleotides align to TRBD2. CDR1 is SGHRS, CDR2 YFSETQ, per germline. The length of the CDR3 is 15 residues. V shed 7 bases and J 7 bases; nucleotides not matched to a gene: 5. The CDR3 DNA reads as TGCGCCAGCTCGGGGACTAGCGGGGGGGCAAATGAGCAGTTCTTC. Its protein product is CASSGTSGGANEQFF.

The gene calls are TRBV2 and TRBJ2-1, with TRBD2 matching 14 bases. Unmatched junction bases numbered 4, after V lost 6 bases and J lost 0 bases. Germline loops: CDR1 SNHLY, CDR2 FYNNEI. This CDR3 has 17 residues. The CDR3 DNA is TGTGCCAGCAGGGGACTAGCGGGGGTATCCTCCTACAATGAGCAGTTCTTC. It yields the protein CASRGLAGVSSYNEQFF. Full variable domain (missing parts from reference TRBV2 and TRBJ2-1): EPEVTQTPSHQVTQMGQEVILRCVPISNHLYFYWYRQILGQKVEFLVSFYNNEISEKSEIFDDQFSVERPDGSNFTLKIRSTKLEDSAMYFCASRGLAGVSSYNEQFFGPGTRLTVL.

The rearrangement joins TRBV7-2 to TRBJ1-1; D is undetermined. Trimming took off 5 bases at V and 0 bases at J, with 10 bases between the two ends. The germline V gene has CDR1 SGHTA and CDR2 FQGNSA. The CDR3 spans 14 residues. CDR3 in amino acids: CASSVFRVNTEAFF. The CDR3 coding sequence is TGTGCCAGCAGCGTCTTCCGGGTGAACACTGAAGCTTTCTTT.

V gene TRBV19 combines with J gene TRBJ1-2; TRBD1 matches 10 bases. Trimming at V came to 5 bases and at J to 4 bases, leaving 1 base not matched to a gene. CDR1 is LNHDA, CDR2 SQIVND, per germline (reference sequence). The CDR3 runs to 13 residues. CDR3 nucleotide sequence: TGTGCCAGTAGTGGACAGGGGGTCTATGGCTACACCTTC. It yields the protein CASSGQGVYGYTF.

The rearrangement links TRBV7-2 to TRBJ1-2; 7 positions agree with TRBD1. This CDR3 spans 16 amino acids. The J segment lost 2 bases and the V segment lost 3 bases, leaving 9 bases of the junction unmatched. Germline CDR1 is SGHTA and CDR2 is FQGNSA. CDR3 region: CASSFPQGQENYGYTF. The CDR3 region has the DNA TGTGCCAGCAGCTTTCCTCAAGGACAGGAGAACTATGGCTACACCTTC.

The V call is TRBV11-2, the J call TRBJ2-1; 9 nucleotides align to TRBD2. The trim removed 2 bases at V and 8 bases at J, leaving 10 bases unmatched. CDR1 and CDR2 from the germline V gene are SGHAT and FQNNGV. CDR3 length: 16 amino acids. The CDR3 region has the DNA TGTGCCAGCAGCTTACGGGCGGGAGGGCCTCCGGATGAGCAGTTCTTC. It encodes CASSLRAGGPPDEQFF.

The chain has TRBV2 and TRBJ1-2; D possibly corresponds to TRBD1 (5 bases). The length of the CDR3 is 14 residues. Per the germline V gene, CDR1 is SNHLY and CDR2 is FYNNEI. CDR3 protein: CARWGREKNYGYTF. The DNA of the CDR3 is TGTGCTCGATGGGGCAGAGAAAAAAATTATGGCTACACCTTC.

V is TRBV19 and J is TRBJ2-7, with 7 bases fitting TRBD1. Germline CDR1 is LNHDA and CDR2 is SQIVND (reference sequence). J gave up 2 bases and V 5 bases, and 6 bases lay outside the gene matches. The CDR3 loop spans 14 amino acids. The CDR3 spells CASSPDRATYEQYF. Here the CDR3 DNA reads TGTGCCAGTAGTCCAGACAGGGCTACCTACGAGCAGTACTTC.